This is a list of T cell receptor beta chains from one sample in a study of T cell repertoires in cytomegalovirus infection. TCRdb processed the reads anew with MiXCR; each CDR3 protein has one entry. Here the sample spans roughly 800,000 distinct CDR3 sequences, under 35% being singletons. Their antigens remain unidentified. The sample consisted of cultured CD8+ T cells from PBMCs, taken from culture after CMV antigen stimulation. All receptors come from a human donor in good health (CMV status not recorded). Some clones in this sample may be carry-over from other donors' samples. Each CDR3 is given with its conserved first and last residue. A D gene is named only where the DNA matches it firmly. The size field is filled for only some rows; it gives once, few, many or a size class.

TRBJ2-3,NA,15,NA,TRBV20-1,CSARQIGTPTDTQYF,TGCAGTGCTAGACAAATCGGGACCCCCACAGATACGCAGTATTTT
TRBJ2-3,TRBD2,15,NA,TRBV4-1,CASSQLAGVADTQYF,TGCGCCAGCAGCCAACTAGCGGGGGTTGCAGATACGCAGTATTTT
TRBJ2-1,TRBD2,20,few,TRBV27,CASSFLPGTSGGALYNEQFF,TGTGCCAGCAGTTTTCTCCCCGGGACTAGCGGGGGGGCTCTCTACAATGAGCAGTTCTTC
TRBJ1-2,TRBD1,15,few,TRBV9,CASRVTGAGDYGYTF,TGTGCCAGCAGAGTTACAGGGGCCGGGGACTATGGCTACACCTTC
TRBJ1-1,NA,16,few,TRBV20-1,CSARVPNRDLNTEAFF,TGCAGTGCTAGAGTTCCAAATCGGGACTTGAACACTGAAGCTTTCTTT
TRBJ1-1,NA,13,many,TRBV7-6,CASSLRLGTEAFF,TGTGCCAGCAGCTTGAGGCTCGGCACTGAAGCTTTCTTT
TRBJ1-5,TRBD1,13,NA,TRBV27,CASGQGYNQPQHF,TGTGCCAGCGGACAGGGGTACAATCAGCCCCAGCATTTT
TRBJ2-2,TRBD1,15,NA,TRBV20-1,CSAPGQGRNTGELFF,TGCAGTGCTCCCGGACAGGGGCGGAACACCGGGGAGCTGTTTTTT
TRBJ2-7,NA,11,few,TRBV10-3,CATEGGNEQYF,TGTGCCACCGAGGGCGGGAACGAGCAGTACTTC
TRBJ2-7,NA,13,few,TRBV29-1,CSVEDSLSYEQYF,TGCAGCGTTGAAGACTCTTTATCCTACGAGCAGTACTTC
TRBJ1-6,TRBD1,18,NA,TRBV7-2,CSSSTRDRVLSLRSPLHF,TGTTCCAGCAGCACCCGGGACAGGGTCCTCTCCCTTCGGTCACCCCTCCACTTT
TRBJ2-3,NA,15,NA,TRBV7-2,CASSLARNSTDTQYF,TGTGCCAGCAGCTTAGCGCGGAATAGCACAGATACGCAGTATTTT
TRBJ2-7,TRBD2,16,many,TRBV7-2,CASSPWRGGSTYEQYF,TGTGCCAGCAGCCCTTGGCGGGGGGGCAGCACCTACGAGCAGTACTTC
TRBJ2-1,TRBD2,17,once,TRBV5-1,CASSLERLAGGPLEQFF,TGCGCCAGCAGCTTGGAGCGACTAGCGGGGGGGCCGCTTGAGCAGTTCTTC
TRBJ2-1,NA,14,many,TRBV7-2,CASSWALRGYEQFF,TGTGCCAGCAGCTGGGCACTCCGGGGCTATGAGCAGTTCTTC
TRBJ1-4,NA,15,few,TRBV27,CASSKIQPQGEKLFF,TGTGCCAGCAGTAAAATACAGCCTCAGGGTGAAAAACTGTTTTTT
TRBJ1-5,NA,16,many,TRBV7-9,CASSSGLLSGDQPQHF,TGTGCCAGCAGCTCGGGACTCCTAAGCGGCGATCAGCCCCAGCATTTT
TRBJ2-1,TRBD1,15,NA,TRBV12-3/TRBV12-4,CASKLWGDRVNEQFF,TGTGCCAGCAAACTATGGGGGGACAGGGTAAATGAGCAGTTCTTC